These 14 T cell receptor beta chains were sequenced from one sample in a study of cytomegalovirus exposure and HLA in healthy donors. TCRdb's copy holds only in-frame clones and misses some; the assay was immunoSEQ multiplex PCR. The sample has over 200,000 clones, over 80% seen once. The specimen sequenced was PBMCs. The receptors derive from a woman aged 18 to 35 in good health and CMV-seronegative.

The V and J genes are TRBV18 and TRBJ2-5; D is undetermined. Germline loops: CDR1 KGHSH, CDR2 LQKENI. The CDR3 extends over 13 amino acids. Trimming stripped 0 bases from V and 5 bases from J, with 7 bases between. The CDR3: CASSPPAQETQYF. DNA of the CDR3: TGTGCCAGCTCACCACCGGCGCAGGAGACCCAGTACTTC.

V and J are TRBV18 and TRBJ2-7; no reliable D call. This CDR3 spans 15 amino acids. The V end was cut by 2 bases, the J end by 2 bases, with 13 bases between. Germline V lookup: CDR1 KGHSH, CDR2 LQKENI. The CDR3 reads CASSPETQATYEQYF. CDR3 bases: TGTGCCAGCTCACCAGAGACACAAGCAACCTACGAGCAGTACTTC.

This clone has ten or more counts. CDR3 sequence reads: CASSFSDGREQYF. The CDR3 nucleotides read TGTGCCAGCAGCTTCTCGGACGGTCGCGAGCAGTACTTC. V usage is TRBV7-3 and J usage is TRBJ2-7; D is undetermined. Trimming removed 3 bases at V and 6 bases at J, with 12 bases between. There are 13 residues in the CDR3. Germline V lookup: CDR1 SGHTA, CDR2 FQGTGA.

This clone was seen a single time. The chain is built from TRBV2 and TRBJ2-3, with TRBD1 identical over 8 bases. CDR1 SNHLY and CDR2 FYNNEI come from the germline V gene. This CDR3 has 13 residues. The ends lost 6 bases at V and 5 bases at J; junction bases unmatched: 4. CDR3 region: CASRDRERDTQYF. In DNA form, the CDR3 reads TGTGCCAGCAGGGACAGGGAAAGAGATACGCAGTATTTT.

The V gene is TRBV29-1, the J gene TRBJ2-7; D is ambiguous. The germline V gene encodes CDR1 SQVTM and CDR2 ANQGSEA. V was pared by 2 bases and J by 4 bases, with 6 bases between. The CDR3 is 11 amino acids. The CDR3 spells CSVEYRYEQYF. The DNA for the CDR3 is TGCAGCGTTGAATACAGATACGAGCAGTACTTC.

This chain uses TRBV27 with TRBJ2-1; D possibly corresponds to TRBD1 (6 bases). From germline, CDR1 is MNHEY and CDR2 SMNVEV (reference sequence). Trimming pared 5 bases from V and 7 bases from J, leaving 21 bases between. This CDR3 contains 16 residues. For the CDR3, the DNA is TGTGCCAGCAGTCTAGGTGGGCTCGCTAGGGGGAATGAGCAGTTCTTC. Translated: CASSLGGLARGNEQFF.

This chain connects TRBV11-2 to TRBJ2-5, with TRBD2 as a possible D gene (6 bases). Germline V gene sequence: CDR1 SGHAT, CDR2 FQNNGV. This CDR3 region has 15 residues. V was clipped by 4 bases and J by 2 bases, with 14 bases between them. This CDR3 is CASSSPGRGQETQYF. The DNA for the CDR3 is TGTGCCAGCAGCTCCCCCGGGCGGGGACAAGAGACCCAGTACTTC.

The chain links TRBV6-4 to TRBJ2-3; 10 nucleotides agree with TRBD1. CDR1 MRHNA and CDR2 SNTAGT come from the germline V gene. This CDR3 region has 14 residues. With 2 bases clipped from V and 4 bases from J, the junction kept 0 bases outside the gene matches. The CDR3 nucleotides are TGTGCCAGCAGTGACGGACAGGGGGCAGATACGCAGTATTTT. Its protein product is CASSDGQGADTQYF.

The chain couples TRBV5-1 to TRBJ2-5; TRBD1 matches at 7 bases. V was clipped by 2 bases and J by 5 bases; unmatched bases: 9. This CDR3 has 15 amino acids. Germline CDR1 is SGHRS and CDR2 is YFSETQ. CDR3 sequence (DNA): TGCGCCAGCAGCTTAGGGAAAGGGGGCGAGGAGACCCAGTACTTC. Translating gives CASSLGKGGEETQYF.

The genes are TRBV15 and TRBJ1-5; D unresolved. Germline V lookup: CDR1 LNHNV, CDR2 YYDKDF (reference sequence). CDR3 length: 16 residues. Trimming pared 1 base from V and 7 bases from J, leaving 17 bases between. The CDR3 DNA is TGTGCCACCAGCAGAGTACGAGTAGGCTCGGGGCAGCCCCAGCATTTT. This gives the protein CATSRVRVGSGQPQHF. Drawing the rest from reference TRBV15 and TRBJ1-5, the complete variable domain is DAMVIQNPRYQVTQFGKPVTLSCSQTLNHNVMYWYQQKSSQAPKLLFHYYDKDFNNEADTPDNFQSRRPNTSFCFLDIRSPGLGDTAMYLCATSRVRVGSGQPQHFGDGTRLSIL.

This sequence joins TRBV27 and TRBJ1-1; 10 bases map to TRBD1. This CDR3 region has 14 residues. Germline trimming cut 2 bases from V and 3 bases from J; bases unmatched to any gene: 0. CDR1 MNHEY and CDR2 SMNVEV come from the germline V gene (reference sequence). CDR3 nucleotides: TGTGCCAGCAGTTTAGGGACAGGGGACACTGAAGCTTTCTTT. This codes for CASSLGTGDTEAFF.

This clone came up once. The chain links TRBV4-1 to TRBJ2-7, with 11 bases aligning to TRBD2. Trimming cost V 3 bases and J 7 bases; bases outside gene matches: 5. The length of the CDR3 is 14 residues. The germline CDR1 and CDR2 sequences are MGHRA and YSYEKL. The CDR3 DNA follows: TGCGCCAGCAGCCATAGCGGGAGGGCCAGGGAGCAGTACTTC. It specifies CASSHSGRAREQYF.

This chain links TRBV4-2 with TRBJ2-1; D gene unclear. V lost 3 bases to trimming and J lost 16 bases, with 16 bases between them. CDR3 length: 12 amino acids. Germline V gene lookup returns CDR1 LGHNA and CDR2 YNFKEQ. CDR3 bases: TGTGCCAGCAGCCAGCCGACCCTACCCCCCTTCTTC. Translating it yields CASSQPTLPPFF.

J is TRBJ1-3 and V is TRBV28; TRBD1 agrees at 7 bases. Per germline, CDR1 MDHEN and CDR2 SYDVKM. Trimming cost V 4 bases and J 4 bases; bases outside gene matches: 10. The CDR3 loop spans 16 amino acids. The CDR3 DNA reads as TGTGCCAGCAGTTCACTTAGACAGGGAGGAGGAAACACCATATATTTT. This translates into CASSSLRQGGGNTIYF.